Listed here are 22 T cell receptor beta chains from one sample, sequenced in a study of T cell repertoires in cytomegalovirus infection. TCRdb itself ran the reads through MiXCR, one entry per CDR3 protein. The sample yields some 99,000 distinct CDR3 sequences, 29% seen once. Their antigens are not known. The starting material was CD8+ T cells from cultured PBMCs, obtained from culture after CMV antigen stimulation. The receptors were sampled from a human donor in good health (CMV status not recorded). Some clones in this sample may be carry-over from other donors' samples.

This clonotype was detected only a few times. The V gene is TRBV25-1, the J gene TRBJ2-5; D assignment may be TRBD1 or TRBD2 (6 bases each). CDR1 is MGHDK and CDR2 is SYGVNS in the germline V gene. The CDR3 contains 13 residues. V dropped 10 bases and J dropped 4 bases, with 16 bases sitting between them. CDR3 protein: CATGIGGIETQYF. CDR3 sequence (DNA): TGTGCCACGGGGATAGGGGGGATAGAGACCCAGTACTTC.

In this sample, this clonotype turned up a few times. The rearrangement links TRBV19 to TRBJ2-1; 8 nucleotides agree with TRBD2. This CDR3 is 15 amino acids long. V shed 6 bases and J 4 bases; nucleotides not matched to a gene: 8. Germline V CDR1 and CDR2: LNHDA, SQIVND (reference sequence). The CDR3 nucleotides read TGTGCCAGTAGAGGTACTAGCGGACCATACAATGAGCAGTTCTTC. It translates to CASRGTSGPYNEQFF.

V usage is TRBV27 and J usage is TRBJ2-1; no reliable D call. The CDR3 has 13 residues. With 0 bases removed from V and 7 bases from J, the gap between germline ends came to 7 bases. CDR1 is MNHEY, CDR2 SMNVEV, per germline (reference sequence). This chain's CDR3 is CASSLSGINEQFF. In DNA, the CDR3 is TGTGCCAGCAGTTTATCAGGGATAAATGAGCAGTTCTTC.

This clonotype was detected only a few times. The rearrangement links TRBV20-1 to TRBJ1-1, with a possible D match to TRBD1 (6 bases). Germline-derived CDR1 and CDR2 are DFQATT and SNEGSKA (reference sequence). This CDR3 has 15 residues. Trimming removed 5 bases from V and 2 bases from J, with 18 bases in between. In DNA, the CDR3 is TGCAGTGCTCCCCGGGACACCCTAGGAAACACTGAAGCTTTCTTT. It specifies CSAPRDTLGNTEAFF.

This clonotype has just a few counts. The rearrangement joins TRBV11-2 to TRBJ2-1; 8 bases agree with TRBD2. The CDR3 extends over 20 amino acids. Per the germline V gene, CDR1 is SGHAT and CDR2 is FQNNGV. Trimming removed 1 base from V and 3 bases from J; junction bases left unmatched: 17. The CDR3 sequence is CASSLALRGGGISFYNEQFF. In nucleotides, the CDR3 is TGTGCCAGCAGCTTAGCCCTAAGGGGCGGGGGGATTAGCTTCTACAATGAGCAGTTCTTC.

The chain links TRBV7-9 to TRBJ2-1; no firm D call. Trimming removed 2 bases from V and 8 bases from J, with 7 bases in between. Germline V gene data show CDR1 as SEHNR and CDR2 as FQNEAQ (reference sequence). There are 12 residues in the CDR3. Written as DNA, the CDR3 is TGTGCCAGCAGCTTATATCTAGATGAGCAGTTCTTC. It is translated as CASSLYLDEQFF.

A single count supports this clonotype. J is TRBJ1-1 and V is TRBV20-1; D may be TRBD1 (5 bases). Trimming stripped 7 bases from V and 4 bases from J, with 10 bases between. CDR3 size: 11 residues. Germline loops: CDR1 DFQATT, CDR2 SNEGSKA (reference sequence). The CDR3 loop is CSVTGFTEAFF. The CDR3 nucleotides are TGCAGTGTCACAGGATTCACTGAAGCTTTCTTT.

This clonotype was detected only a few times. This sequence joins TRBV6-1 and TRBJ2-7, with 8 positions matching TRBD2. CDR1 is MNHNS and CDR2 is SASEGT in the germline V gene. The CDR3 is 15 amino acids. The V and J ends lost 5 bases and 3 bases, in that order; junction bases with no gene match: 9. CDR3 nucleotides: TGTGCCAGCAGTACCCTCGGGGGGGGGGTCTACGAGCAGTACTTC. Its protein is CASSTLGGGVYEQYF.

CDR3 coding DNA: TGTGCCAGCACCATGATGGGGGAGGGAGATACGCAGTATTTT. Translating gives CASTMMGEGDTQYF. The genes are TRBV12-3 or TRBV12-4 and TRBJ2-3; 7 positions match TRBD2. The CDR3 runs 14 residues. V was clipped by 7 bases and J by 5 bases; unmatched bases: 9.

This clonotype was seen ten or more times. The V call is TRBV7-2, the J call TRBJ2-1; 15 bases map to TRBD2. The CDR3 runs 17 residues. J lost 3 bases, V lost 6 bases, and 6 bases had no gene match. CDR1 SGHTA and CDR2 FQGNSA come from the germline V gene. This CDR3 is CASRHGTSGGIYNEQFF. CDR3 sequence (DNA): TGTGCCAGCAGACACGGGACTAGCGGGGGGATCTACAATGAGCAGTTCTTC. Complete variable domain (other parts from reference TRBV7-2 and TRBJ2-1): GAGVSQSPSNKVTEKGKDVELRCDPISGHTALYWYRQSLGQGLEFLIYFQGNSAPDKSGLPSDRFSAERTGGSVSTLTIQRTQQEDSAVYLCASRHGTSGGIYNEQFFGPGTRLTVL.

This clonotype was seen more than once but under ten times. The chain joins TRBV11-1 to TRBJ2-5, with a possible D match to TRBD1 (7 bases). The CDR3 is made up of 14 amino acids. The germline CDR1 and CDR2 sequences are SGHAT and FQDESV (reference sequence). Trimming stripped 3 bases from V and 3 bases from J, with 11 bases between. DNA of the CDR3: TGTGCCAGCAGCTTCGGGGGACAGAAAGAGACCCAGTACTTC. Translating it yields CASSFGGQKETQYF.

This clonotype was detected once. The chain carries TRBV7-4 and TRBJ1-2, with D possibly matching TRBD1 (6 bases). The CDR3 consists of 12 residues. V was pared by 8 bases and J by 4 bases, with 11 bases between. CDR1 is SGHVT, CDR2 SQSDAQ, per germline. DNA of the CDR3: TGTGCCAGCGAAGGGGGGAGCTATGGCTACACCTTC. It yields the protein CASEGGSYGYTF.

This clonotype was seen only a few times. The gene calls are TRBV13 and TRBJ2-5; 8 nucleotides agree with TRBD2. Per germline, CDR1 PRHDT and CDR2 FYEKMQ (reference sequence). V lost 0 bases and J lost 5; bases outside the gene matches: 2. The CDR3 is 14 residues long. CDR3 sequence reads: CASSLGLAGETQYF. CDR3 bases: TGTGCCAGCAGCTTAGGGCTAGCGGGTGAGACCCAGTACTTC.

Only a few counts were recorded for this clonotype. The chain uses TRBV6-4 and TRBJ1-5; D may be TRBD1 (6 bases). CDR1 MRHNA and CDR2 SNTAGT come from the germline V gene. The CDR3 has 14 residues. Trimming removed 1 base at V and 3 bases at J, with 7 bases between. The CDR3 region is CASSDWTVNQPQHF. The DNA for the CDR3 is TGTGCCAGCAGTGACTGGACAGTCAATCAGCCCCAGCATTTT.

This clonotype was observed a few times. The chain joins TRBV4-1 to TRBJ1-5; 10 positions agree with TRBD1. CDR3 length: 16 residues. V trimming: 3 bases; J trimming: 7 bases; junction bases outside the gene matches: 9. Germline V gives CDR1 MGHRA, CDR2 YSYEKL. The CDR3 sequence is CASSQPGQGFGQPQHF. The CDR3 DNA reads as TGCGCCAGCAGCCAGCCGGGACAGGGGTTCGGACAGCCCCAGCATTTT.

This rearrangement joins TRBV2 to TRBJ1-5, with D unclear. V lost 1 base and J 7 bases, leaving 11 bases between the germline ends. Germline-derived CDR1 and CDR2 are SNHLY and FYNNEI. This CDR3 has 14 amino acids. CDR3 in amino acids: CASSEGGSLQPQHF. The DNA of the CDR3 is TGTGCCAGCAGTGAAGGAGGATCACTGCAGCCCCAGCATTTT.

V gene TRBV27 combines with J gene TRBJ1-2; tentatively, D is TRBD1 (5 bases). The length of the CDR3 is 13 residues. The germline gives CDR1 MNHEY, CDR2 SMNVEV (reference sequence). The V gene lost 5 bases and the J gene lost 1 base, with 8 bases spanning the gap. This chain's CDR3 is CASSQGVNYGYTF. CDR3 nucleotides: TGTGCCAGCAGTCAAGGGGTTAACTATGGCTACACCTTC.

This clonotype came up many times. The CDR3 here is CASSLGTASNQPQHF. CDR3 nucleotides: TGTGCCAGCAGCTTAGGCACAGCTAGCAATCAGCCCCAGCATTTT. The chain uses TRBV7-8 and TRBJ1-5, with D unclear. The V end lost 1 base, the J end lost 0 bases, and 7 bases lay between the germline ends. This CDR3 is built from 15 residues. Germline CDR1 reads SGHVS; CDR2 reads FQNEAQ. Drawing the rest from reference TRBV7-8 and TRBJ1-5, the complete variable domain is GAGVSQSPRYKVAKRGQDVALRCDPISGHVSLFWYQQALGQGPEFLTYFQNEAQLDKSGLPSDRFFAERPEGSVSTLKIQRTQQEDSAVYLCASSLGTASNQPQHFGDGTRLSIL.

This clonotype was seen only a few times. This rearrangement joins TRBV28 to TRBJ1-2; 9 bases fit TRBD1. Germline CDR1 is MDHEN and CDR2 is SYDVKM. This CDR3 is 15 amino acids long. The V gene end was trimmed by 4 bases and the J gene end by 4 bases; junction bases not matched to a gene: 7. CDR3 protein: CASSSGTGLGYGYTF. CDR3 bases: TGTGCCAGCAGTTCGGGGACAGGGCTGGGCTATGGCTACACCTTC.

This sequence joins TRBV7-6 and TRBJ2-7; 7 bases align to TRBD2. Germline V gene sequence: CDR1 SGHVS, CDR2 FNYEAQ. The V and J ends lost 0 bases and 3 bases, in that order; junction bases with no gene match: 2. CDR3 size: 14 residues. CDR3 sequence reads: CASSLARGFYEQYF. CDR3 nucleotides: TGTGCCAGCAGCTTAGCGCGGGGGTTCTACGAGCAGTACTTC. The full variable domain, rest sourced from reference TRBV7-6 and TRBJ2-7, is GAGVSQSPRYKVTKRGQDVALRCDPISGHVSLYWYRQALGQGPEFLTYFNYEAQQDKSGLPNDRFSAERPEGSISTLTIQRTEQRDSAMYRCASSLARGFYEQYFGPGTRLTVT.

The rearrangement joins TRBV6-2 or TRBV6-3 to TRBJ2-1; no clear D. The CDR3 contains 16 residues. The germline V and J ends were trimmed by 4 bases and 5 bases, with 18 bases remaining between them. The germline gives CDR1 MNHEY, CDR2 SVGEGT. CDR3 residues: CASSLGPHGLDNEQFF. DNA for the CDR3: TGTGCCAGCAGTTTGGGTCCACATGGCCTCGACAATGAGCAGTTCTTC.

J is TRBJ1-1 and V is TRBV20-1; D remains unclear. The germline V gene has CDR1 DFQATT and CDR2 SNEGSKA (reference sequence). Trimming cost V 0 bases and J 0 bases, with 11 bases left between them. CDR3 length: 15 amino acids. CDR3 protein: CSARDRTGMNTEAFF. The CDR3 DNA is TGCAGTGCTAGAGATCGTACGGGGATGAACACTGAAGCTTTCTTT.